This TCR beta chain stems from a study of blood T cell repertoires in COVID-19. Study context: T cells, B-cell-depleted T cells, or PBMCs provided the cDNA or gDNA that served as material.

Clones were read by immunoSEQ multiplex PCR, and TCRdb kept only the in-frame ones, dropping some. The repertoire consists of a few hundred thousand clones, with about nine tenths occurring once and the leading ten covering roughly 9.8%. The TCR comes from a man aged 40-55 years who had recovered from COVID-19. The specimen sequenced was peripheral blood.

CDR3 region: CASSTSGTGEKLFF. The CDR3 DNA reads as TGCGCCAGCAGCACATCCGGGACAGGAGAAAAACTGTTTTTT. This chain joins TRBV5-1 and TRBJ1-4, with 8 positions matching TRBD1. V trimming: 4 bases; J trimming: 8 bases; junction bases outside the gene matches: 7. This CDR3 spans 14 amino acids. CDR1 SGHRS and CDR2 YFSETQ come from the germline V gene.